This TCR beta chain comes out of a study of control samples from healthy donors and cancer patients. The germline CDR1 and CDR2 sequences are GTSNPN and SVGIG (reference sequence). V lost 4 bases, J lost 1 base, and 14 bases lay in between. CDR3 length equals 15 residues. The protocol was immunoSEQ multiplex PCR, while the TCRdb copy is restricted to in-frame clones and leaves out a portion. Seen here are about 100,000 clones, 92% observed once, and the top ten hold under 3%. This chain connects TRBV30 to TRBJ1-5; TRBD1 might be the D (5 bases). The sequencing input was blood. The source of this sequence is a woman younger than 30 in good health. The CDR3 region has the DNA TGTGCCTGGAAAACTCCGGGACTCAGCAATCAGCCCCAGCATTTT. It translates to CAWKTPGLSNQPQHF.